The rows below give T cell receptor beta chains drawn from one sample of a study of type 1 and type 2 diabetes patients. TCRdb re-called the multiplex PCR reads with MiXCR, one entry per CDR3 protein. The sample includes about 270,000 distinct CDR3 sequences, around 50% of them seen just once. Sequenced: peripheral blood mononuclear cells (PBMCs). Receptors originate from a man aged 18 to 29 with type 2 diabetes. The CDR3 runs from the conserved cysteine through the conserved F or W. D genes are given only for firm matches. A row's size may be missing; if present it is once, few, many or a size class.

TRBV2	few	.	TRBJ2-3	TGTGCCAGCAGTCAACCGCCAGATACGCAGTATTTT	CASSQPPDTQYF
TRBV10-1	.	TRBD1	TRBJ2-1	TGCGCCAGCAGTAGGGTCGACAGGGGGTCCTGCAATGAGCAGTTCTTC	CASSRVDRGSCNEQFF
TRBV7-2	once	TRBD2	TRBJ2-1	TGTGCCAGCGGCCTAGCGGCCAGCTCCTACAATGAGCAGTTCTTC	CASGLAASSYNEQFF
TRBV7-6	.	.	TRBJ1-1	TGTGCCAGCAGCTTAGCCCGGGACGGGAACACTGAAGCTTTCTTT	CASSLARDGNTEAFF
TRBV5-6	.	.	TRBJ1-1	TGTGCCAGCAGCCCAAGGACAGTCGCAAACACTGAAGCTTTCTTT	CASSPRTVANTEAFF
TRBV20-1	.	TRBD2	TRBJ2-1	TGCAGTGCTGGGCTAGCGGGAGTCGGCAATGAGCAGTTCTTC	CSAGLAGVGNEQFF
TRBV7-9	few	TRBD1	TRBJ1-2	TGTGCCAGCAGCTCCCCCACCGGGACAGGGGTGTATGGCTATGGCTACACCTTC	CASSSPTGTGVYGYGYTF
TRBV20-1	.	.	TRBJ2-7	TGCAGTGCTAGAGATGACAGCCGCAGCCCCTACGAGCAGTACTTC	CSARDDSRSPYEQYF
TRBV25-1	many	.	TRBJ1-1	TGTGCCAGCACTCCTAGGGGCTCTGGGGAAGCTTTCTTT	CASTPRGSGEAFF
TRBV20-1	few	TRBD2	TRBJ2-7	TGCAGTGCTCGAACAAGCCGACCTAGCGGGAGGTACGAGCAGTACTTC	CSARTSRPSGRYEQYF
TRBV6-5	.	.	TRBJ2-7	TGTGCCAGCAGTTACTCCCCCGGGACATACGAGCAGTACTTC	CASSYSPGTYEQYF
TRBV10-3	many	.	TRBJ2-7	TGTGCCATCAGTGGGGGCCTCGCGGGCAGGGCCTACGAGCAGTACTTC	CAISGGLAGRAYEQYF
TRBV7-2	many	TRBD1	TRBJ2-5	TGTGCCAGCAGCTTACTAGGGGGCAGGGGTTCCGAGACCCAGTACTTC	CASSLLGGRGSETQYF
TRBV2	many	.	TRBJ2-5	TGTGCCAGCAGTGACGAACGGGGGAGACAAGAGACCCAGTACTTC	CASSDERGRQETQYF
TRBV6-6	.	.	TRBJ1-5	TGTGCCAGCAGCTTGGCCGGGGGGCACCAGCCCCAGCATTTT	CASSLAGGHQPQHF
TRBV9	few	TRBD1	TRBJ1-1	TGTGCCAGCAGCCCCGGGGACAGGGTGAACACTGAAGCTTTCTTT	CASSPGDRVNTEAFF
TRBV10-2	few	.	TRBJ1-6	TGCGCCAGCAGTGAGAACAGTTATAATTCACCCCTCCACTTT	CASSENSYNSPLHF
TRBV14	.	TRBD1	TRBJ1-1	TGTGCCAGTAGTATAAGAGACAGGGGACCAGCTTTCTTT	CASSIRDRGPAFF
TRBV7-3	.	.	TRBJ2-5	TGTGCCAGCAGCAGTAATGGGGTCGGCGATAACCCGTACCAAGAGACCCAGTACTTC	CASSSNGVGDNPYQETQYF
TRBV7-2	.	.	TRBJ2-5	TGTGCCAGCAGCTTGGGTACAGGGAAAGAGACCCAGTACTTC	CASSLGTGKETQYF
TRBV20-1	.	.	TRBJ1-1	TGCAGTGCTAACGGACAGACTAGCGGGAACACTGAAGCTTTCTTT	CSANGQTSGNTEAFF
TRBV2	.	TRBD1	TRBJ2-7	TGTGCCAGCAGCGGGATGGACAGGGCCTACGAGCAGTACTTC	CASSGMDRAYEQYF
TRBV19	.	TRBD2	TRBJ2-3	TGTGCCAGTAGTATAGGGGGGGGTAATACGCAGTATTTT	CASSIGGGNTQYF
TRBV19	.	.	TRBJ1-2	TGTGCCAGTAGTATTACTAACCGACTGGACTATGGCTACACCTTC	CASSITNRLDYGYTF
TRBV6-6	.	.	TRBJ1-1	TGTGCCAGCAGTTACGCGGGGGGCGCGGACACTGAAGCTTTCTTT	CASSYAGGADTEAFF
TRBV6-1	.	TRBD2	TRBJ2-1	TGTGCCACCCGGGGACTAGCGGCCTACAATGAGCAGTTCTTC	CATRGLAAYNEQFF
TRBV2	.	.	TRBJ1-5	TGTGCCAGCAGTTTTAGAGTAGGCGGCAATCAGCCCCAGCATTTT	CASSFRVGGNQPQHF
TRBV7-2	.	.	TRBJ2-2	TGTGCCAGCAGCCGGACAGTGAACACCGGGGAGCTGTTTTTT	CASSRTVNTGELFF
TRBV5-1	.	TRBD2	TRBJ2-1	TGCGCCAGCTTCTCCGGGACTAGCGGGAGGGTCTCGGCATCTGAGCAGTTCTTC	CASFSGTSGRVSASEQFF